This TCR beta chain was observed in a study of blood T cell repertoires in COVID-19. Study background: Sites in the United States, Italy and Spain provided acute and convalescent COVID-19 samples.

This clone was seen a few times. Profiled with immunoSEQ multiplex PCR; TCRdb holds only in-frame clones, not every one. The table lists around 190,000 clones, roughly nine tenths of them singletons. V was trimmed by 6 bases and J by 0 bases, leaving 9 bases between them. This CDR3 is built from 13 residues. Germline V gives CDR1 SGHRS, CDR2 YFSETQ. Sequencing used peripheral blood. V usage is TRBV5-1 and J usage is TRBJ1-2; D is unclear. The receptor's source is a man aged 30-40 years with acute or convalescent COVID-19. As DNA, the CDR3 is TGCGCCAGCACCCGGTCCCCTAACTATGGCTACACCTTC. Translating it yields CASTRSPNYGYTF.